The 2 T cell receptor beta chains below all came from one sample that was sequenced in a study of human T cells and chemical hapten exposure. TCRdb fed the RACE reads into MiXCR, producing one record per CDR3 protein. The sample holds tens of thousands of distinct CDR3 sequences; approximately 12% are singletons and the top ten take 1.5% to 2.5%. Time point denoted: pre-sensitization, week 0. The treatment was: therapeutic diphenylcyclopropenone sensitization with weekly scalp DPC. Extraction of total RNA was performed on unfractionated whole blood. This specimen was whole blood, taken in connection with sensitization to the hapten diphenylcyclopropenone (DPC). All receptors derive from a woman aged 40 to 55 with alopecia areata. Some clones in this sample may be carry-over from other donors' samples.

A few counts support this clonotype. The chain recombines TRBV12-3 or TRBV12-4 with TRBJ2-7; D is perhaps TRBD2 (7 bases). The CDR3 is 13 residues long. V was cut by 3 bases and J by 8 bases, with 14 bases left in between. The CDR3 loop is CASSFKGGEKQYF. The CDR3 nucleotides read TGTGCCAGCAGTTTTAAAGGGGGGGAAAAGCAGTACTTC.

V and J are TRBV7-8 and TRBJ1-6; D is ambiguous. The CDR3 totals 17 residues. With 0 bases removed from V and 4 bases from J, the gap between germline ends came to 13 bases. Germline V lookup: CDR1 SGHVS, CDR2 FQNEAQ. CDR3 residues: CASSLAQSSSYNSPLHF. The CDR3 DNA reads as TGTGCCAGCAGCTTAGCGCAGAGTAGTTCGTATAATTCACCCCTCCACTTT.